Following are 5 T cell receptor beta chains from one sample sequenced in a study of radiotherapy plus CTLA-4 blockade in lung cancer. The assay was immunoSEQ multiplex PCR, and TCRdb's table has in-frame clones only and misses some. The sample lists 80,000 to 100,000 clones, 82% occurring once. The source material was peripheral blood, sampled from a patient treated with radiotherapy plus ipilimumab. The receptor source for this set is a human donor with non-small cell lung cancer who had a partial response to radiotherapy plus ipilimumab.

The CDR3 coding sequence is TGTGCCAGCTCACTCCAGGGGGAAAATTCCTACGAGCAGTACTTC. The encoded protein is CASSLQGENSYEQYF. The rearrangement joins TRBV18 to TRBJ2-5; 7 bases align to TRBD1. The better agreement between TRBJ2-7 and the DNA end casts doubt on the J call. CDR3 length: 15 amino acids. Per germline, CDR1 KGHSH and CDR2 LQKENI.

The CDR3 spells CASSSPTGGGQYYGYTF. The CDR3 region has the DNA TGTGCCAGCAGCTCCCCTACAGGGGGCGGACAGTACTATGGCTACACCTTC. The rearrangement links TRBV5-4 to TRBJ1-2, with 9 positions matching TRBD1. There are 17 residues in the CDR3. The germline CDR1 and CDR2 sequences are SGHNT and YYREEE (reference sequence). V dropped 3 bases and J dropped 3; count of bases not matched to a gene: 12.

The chain uses TRBV6-1 and TRBJ2-7; TRBD1 might be the D (6 bases). The V end lost 6 bases, the J end lost 5 bases, and 17 bases lay between the germline ends. The germline V gene encodes CDR1 MNHNS and CDR2 SASEGT. This CDR3 has 14 residues. CDR3 nucleotides: TGTGCCAGCAGGTTTGGGGACAAACGCAACGAGCAGTACTTC. It translates to CASRFGDKRNEQYF.

The gene calls are TRBV5-1 and TRBJ2-1, with TRBD2 identical over 8 bases. CDR1 and CDR2 (germline): SGHRS, YFSETQ. CDR3 length: 15 residues. V lost 3 bases and J lost 5; bases outside the gene matches: 7. As DNA, the CDR3 is TGCGCCAGCAGCTCGGGAGCGGGAGCCAACAATGAGCAGTTCTTC. Residues: CASSSGAGANNEQFF.

The chain uses TRBV11-2 and TRBJ2-7; the D gene is possibly TRBD1 (8 bases). The V end lost 4 bases, the J end lost 4 bases, and 20 bases lay between the germline ends. The length of the CDR3 is 16 residues. Germline loops: CDR1 SGHAT, CDR2 FQNNGV. The CDR3 is CASSSPDGQGGYEQYF. Written as DNA, the CDR3 is TGTGCCAGCAGCTCTCCGGACGGACAGGGAGGGTACGAGCAGTACTTC. The full variable domain, rest sourced from reference TRBV11-2 and TRBJ2-7, is EAGVAQSPRYKIIEKRQSVAFWCNPISGHATLYWYQQILGQGPKLLIQFQNNGVVDDSQLPKDRFSAERLKGVDSTLKIQPAKLEDSAVYLCASSSPDGQGGYEQYFGPGTRLTVT.